What follows are 17 T cell receptor beta chains derived from one specimen sequenced in a study of blood T cell repertoires in COVID-19. Sequencing was performed with immunoSEQ multiplex PCR; in TCRdb, only in-frame clones are kept and a portion is missing. This sample carries about 430,000 clones, 88% of them seen once, and the ten largest clones take over 0.9%. Material for sequencing was PBMCs or T cells enriched from blood (not recorded which). All receptors derive from a woman aged 25 to 39 with acute COVID-19.

The rearrangement joins TRBV5-5 to TRBJ1-1, with 8 bases matching TRBD1. Germline V gives CDR1 SGHKS, CDR2 YYEKEE (reference sequence). V gave up 1 base and J gave up 11 bases; unmatched junction bases: 13. The CDR3 has 15 amino acids. The chain's CDR3 is CASSLSFRQGLGAFF. Here the CDR3 DNA reads TGTGCCAGCAGCTTGTCCTTCCGACAGGGGCTTGGGGCTTTCTTT.

The genes are TRBV2 and TRBJ1-3; D possibly corresponds to TRBD1 (5 bases). The CDR3 has 16 amino acids. Germline CDR1 reads SNHLY; CDR2 reads FYNNEI. The ends were cut back, 6 bases at V and 0 bases at J, with 15 bases in the middle. The CDR3 nucleotides read TGTGCCAGCAGCGGCCGGCGGGGCACCTCTGGAAACACCATATATTTT. Its protein product is CASSGRRGTSGNTIYF.

The chain recombines TRBV5-1 with TRBJ1-1; 7 bases match TRBD1. With 6 bases clipped from V and 1 base from J, the junction kept 18 bases outside the gene matches. The length of the CDR3 is 18 residues. CDR1 and CDR2 (germline): SGHRS, YFSETQ. As DNA, the CDR3 is TGCGCCAGCACTACTAAAGGGGGCAACAGCGTCTGGAACACTGAAGCTTTCTTT. It specifies CASTTKGGNSVWNTEAFF.

This clone appeared once. V and J are TRBV10-1 and TRBJ1-6, with D possibly being TRBD1 (6 bases). CDR1 and CDR2 from the germline V gene are WNHNN and SYGVQD (reference sequence). With 3 bases removed from V and 9 bases from J, the gap between germline ends came to 18 bases. The CDR3 is made up of 16 amino acids. The CDR3 loop reads CASSEYPGTTISPLHF. The CDR3 DNA reads as TGCGCCAGCAGTGAATATCCTGGGACAACTATTTCACCCCTCCACTTT.

The gene calls are TRBV6-5 and TRBJ1-1; 9 bases map to TRBD1. Unmatched junction bases numbered 4, after V lost 6 bases and J lost 2 bases. The germline CDR1 and CDR2 sequences are MNHEY and SVGAGI. This CDR3 contains 14 residues. CDR3 protein: CASSRDRDNTEAFF. The DNA of the CDR3 is TGTGCCAGCAGCCGGGACAGGGATAACACTGAAGCTTTCTTT.

The V and J genes are TRBV19 and TRBJ1-5; perhaps TRBD1 as D (6 bases). V lost 5 bases, J lost 0 bases, and 14 bases lay in between. This CDR3 spans 16 amino acids. Looked up from germline, CDR1 is LNHDA and CDR2 is SQIVND (reference sequence). The CDR3, as DNA: TGTGCCAGTAGTCCGACAGGCTTAGGTAGCAATCAGCCCCAGCATTTT. Translated: CASSPTGLGSNQPQHF.

This chain connects TRBV7-9 to TRBJ1-2; TRBD1 matches 7 bases. The germline gives CDR1 SEHNR, CDR2 FQNEAQ (reference sequence). The CDR3 is 13 residues long. V was pared by 5 bases and J by 2 bases, with 2 bases of the junction left unmatched. The chain's CDR3 is CASSVGQNYGYTF. CDR3 in DNA: TGTGCCAGCAGCGTGGGACAGAACTATGGCTACACCTTC.

This sequence joins TRBV3-1 (or the pseudogene TRBV3-2) and TRBJ2-7, with D uncertain. The ends were cut back, 0 bases at V and 2 bases at J, with 5 bases in the middle. The CDR3 is 13 residues long. Germline-derived CDR1 and CDR2 are LGHDT and YNNKEL (reference sequence). CDR3 DNA sequence: TGTGCCAGCAGCCAAGATACTGCCTACGAGCAGTACTTC. The encoded protein is CASSQDTAYEQYF.

This clone is a singleton in its sample. This chain links TRBV19 with TRBJ1-4; maybe TRBD1 (5 bases). V lost 3 bases, J lost 7 bases, and 18 bases lay in between. This CDR3 comprises 16 residues. Germline CDR1 LNHDA, CDR2 SQIVND (reference sequence). The CDR3: CASSIGVSGVVEKLFF. The CDR3 DNA reads as TGTGCCAGTAGTATTGGAGTTTCGGGGGTGGTTGAAAAACTGTTTTTT.

CDR3 residues: CASSIAGTQQFF. CDR3 in DNA: TGTGCCAGCAGTATAGCGGGCACGCAGCAGTTCTTC. V and J are TRBV6-5 and TRBJ2-1, with 7 bases matching TRBD2. The CDR3 spans 12 residues. Trimming took 5 bases from V and 11 from J; bases not matched to a gene: 6. Germline CDR1 reads MNHEY; CDR2 reads SVGAGI.

The chain couples TRBV29-1 to TRBJ1-4; possibly TRBD1 for D (5 bases). This CDR3 is 13 amino acids long. CDR1 is SQVTM, CDR2 ANQGSEA, per germline. V was clipped by 6 bases and J by 4 bases, with 12 bases between them. In DNA, the CDR3 is TGCAGCGTGGCCGGGGGTTTTAATGAAAAACTGTTTTTT. Translating it yields CSVAGGFNEKLFF.

The CDR3 bases are TGTGCCAGCAGTACGGGGGGCACTGAAGCTTTCTTT. The encoded protein is CASSTGGTEAFF. V is TRBV9 and J is TRBJ1-1; a possible D gene is TRBD1 (5 bases). CDR1 SGDLS and CDR2 YYNGEE come from the germline V gene. The CDR3 loop spans 12 amino acids. Trimming left V 5 bases short and J 4 bases short, with 9 bases between.

The chain has TRBV5-1 and TRBJ2-1; 7 nucleotides line up with TRBD2. The trim removed 1 base at V and 5 bases at J, leaving 6 bases unmatched. Germline V lookup: CDR1 SGHRS, CDR2 YFSETQ. This CDR3 has 15 amino acids. Here the CDR3 DNA reads TGCGCCAGCAGCTTGAAATCTAGCGGAAACAATGAGCAGTTCTTC. It specifies CASSLKSSGNNEQFF.

This sequence joins TRBV3-1 (or the pseudogene TRBV3-2) and TRBJ1-3, with D maybe TRBD1 (6 bases). CDR1 and CDR2 from the germline V gene are LGHDT and YNNKEL (reference sequence). V was cut by 6 bases and J by 2 bases, with 8 bases left in between. The CDR3 is 13 residues long. CDR3 loop: CASRQGAGNTIYF. The CDR3 DNA reads TGTGCCAGCAGACAGGGAGCTGGAAACACCATATATTTT.

This rearrangement joins TRBV30 to TRBJ1-1; no firm D call. Germline V gene data show CDR1 as GTSNPN and CDR2 as SVGIG (reference sequence). This CDR3 region has 13 residues. V lost 1 base, J lost 3 bases, and 9 bases lay in between. Written as DNA, the CDR3 is TGTGCCTGGAGTGCCTATCTATACACTGAAGCTTTCTTT. Translated: CAWSAYLYTEAFF.

The CDR3 sequence is CASNRGGGAGETQYF. The CDR3 DNA reads as TGTGCCAGCAACCGGGGCGGGGGGGCCGGAGAGACCCAGTACTTC. The chain uses TRBV7-8 and TRBJ2-5; 9 bases align to TRBD2. The CDR3 totals 15 residues. Germline assignment: CDR1 SGHVS and CDR2 FQNEAQ. The J segment lost 4 bases and the V segment lost 7 bases, leaving 10 bases of the junction unmatched.

This sequence joins TRBV14 and TRBJ1-1, with D uncertain. Germline CDR1 SGHDN, CDR2 FVKESK. V lost 4 bases, J lost 4 bases, and 13 bases lay in between. The CDR3 is 14 residues long. CDR3 protein: CASSPLSISTEAFF. The CDR3 DNA follows: TGTGCCAGCAGCCCCCTTAGCATCTCCACTGAAGCTTTCTTT.